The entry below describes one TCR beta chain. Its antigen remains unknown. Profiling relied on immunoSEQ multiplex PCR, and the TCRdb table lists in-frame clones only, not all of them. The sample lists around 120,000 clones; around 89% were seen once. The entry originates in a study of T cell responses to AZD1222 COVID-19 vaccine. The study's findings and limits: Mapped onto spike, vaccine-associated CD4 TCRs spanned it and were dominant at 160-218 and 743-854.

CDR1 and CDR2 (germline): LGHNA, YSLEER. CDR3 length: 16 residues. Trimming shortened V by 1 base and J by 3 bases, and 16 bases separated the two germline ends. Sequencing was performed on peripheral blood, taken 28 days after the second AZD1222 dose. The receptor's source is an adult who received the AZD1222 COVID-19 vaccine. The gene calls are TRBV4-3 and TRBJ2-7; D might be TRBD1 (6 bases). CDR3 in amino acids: CASSQAVLPGVYEQYF. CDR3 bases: TGCGCCAGCAGCCAAGCAGTCCTGCCAGGGGTCTACGAGCAGTACTTC.